This T cell receptor beta chain is from a study of neurological immune-mediated disorders. Trimming removed 8 bases from V and 6 bases from J, with 14 bases in between. This CDR3 region has 14 residues. Germline V gene data show CDR1 as MNHEY and CDR2 as SVGAGI. 5'RACE with 10-nucleotide random UMIs generated the cDNA. From 15-18 subjects, over 170 million TCR-beta sequences were obtained in each sequencing run. TCRdb re-called the 5' RACE reads with MiXCR, one entry per CDR3 protein. The top ten hold roughly 2% of the sample, which has approximately 26,000 distinct CDR3 sequences, over 2% seen once. This clonotype came up many times. The antigen remains unidentified. Unsorted libraries used 2 million PBMCs kept at -80 degrees C. Broader study findings: HTLV-1-associated myelopathy led in TCR clonal expansion, while multiple sclerosis ranked lowest, below healthy controls.

Material: PBMCs. This TCR came from a woman aged 45-60 years with multiple sclerosis. This rearrangement joins TRBV6-5 to TRBJ1-6; TRBD1 is a possible D gene (6 bases). The CDR3 protein is CASGWVGANSPLHF. The CDR3 DNA sequence: TGTGCCAGCGGGTGGGTGGGGGCTAATTCACCCCTCCACTTT.